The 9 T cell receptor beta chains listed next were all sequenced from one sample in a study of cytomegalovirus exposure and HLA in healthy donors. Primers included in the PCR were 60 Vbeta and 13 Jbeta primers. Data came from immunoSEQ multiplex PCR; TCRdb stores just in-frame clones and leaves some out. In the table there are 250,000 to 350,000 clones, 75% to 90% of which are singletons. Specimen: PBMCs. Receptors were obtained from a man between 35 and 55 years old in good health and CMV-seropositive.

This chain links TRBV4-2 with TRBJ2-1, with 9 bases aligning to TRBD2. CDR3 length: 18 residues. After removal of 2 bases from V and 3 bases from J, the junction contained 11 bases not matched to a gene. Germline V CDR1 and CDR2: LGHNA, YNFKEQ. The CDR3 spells CASSQNLISGSSYNEQFF. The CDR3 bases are TGTGCCAGCAGCCAAAACCTGATTAGCGGGAGTAGCTACAATGAGCAGTTCTTC.

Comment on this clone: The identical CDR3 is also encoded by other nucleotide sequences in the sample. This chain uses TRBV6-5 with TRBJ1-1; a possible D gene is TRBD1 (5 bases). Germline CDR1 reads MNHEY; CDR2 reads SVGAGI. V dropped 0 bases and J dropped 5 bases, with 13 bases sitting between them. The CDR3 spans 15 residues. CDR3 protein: CASSYSGGERTEAFF. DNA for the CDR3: TGTGCCAGCAGTTACTCCGGAGGGGAGAGAACTGAAGCTTTCTTT.

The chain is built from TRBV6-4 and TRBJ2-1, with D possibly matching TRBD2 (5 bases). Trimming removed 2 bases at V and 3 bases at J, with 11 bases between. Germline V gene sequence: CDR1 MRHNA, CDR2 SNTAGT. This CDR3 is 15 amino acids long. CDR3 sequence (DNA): TGTGCCAGCAGTGACGCGGCGGGCGACTACAATGAGCAGTTCTTC. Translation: CASSDAAGDYNEQFF.

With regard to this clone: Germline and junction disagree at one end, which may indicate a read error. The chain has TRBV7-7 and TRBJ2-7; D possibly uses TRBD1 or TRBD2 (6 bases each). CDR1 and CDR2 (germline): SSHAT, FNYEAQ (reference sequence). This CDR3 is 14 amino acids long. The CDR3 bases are TGTGCTAGCAGCTTAGGAGGGGGCTCCTACGAGCAGTACTTC. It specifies CASSLGGGSYEQYF. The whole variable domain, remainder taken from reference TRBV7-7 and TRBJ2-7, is GAGVSQSPRYKVTKRGQDVTLRCDPISSHATLYWYQQALGQGPEFLTYFNYEAQPDKSGLPSDRFSAERPEGSISTLTIQRTEQRDSAMYRCASSLGGGSYEQYFGPGTRLTVT.

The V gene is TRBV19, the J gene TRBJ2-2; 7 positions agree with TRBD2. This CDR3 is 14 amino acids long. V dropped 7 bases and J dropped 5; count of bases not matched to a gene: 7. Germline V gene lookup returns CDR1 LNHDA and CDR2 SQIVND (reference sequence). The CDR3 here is CASTMGRETGELFF. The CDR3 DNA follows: TGTGCCAGTACCATGGGGCGGGAGACCGGGGAGCTGTTTTTT.

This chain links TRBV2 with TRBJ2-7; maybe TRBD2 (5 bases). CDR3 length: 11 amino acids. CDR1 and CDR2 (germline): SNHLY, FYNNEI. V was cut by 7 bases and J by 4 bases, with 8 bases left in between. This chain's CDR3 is CASTGIYEQYF. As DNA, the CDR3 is TGTGCCAGCACGGGGATTTACGAGCAGTACTTC.

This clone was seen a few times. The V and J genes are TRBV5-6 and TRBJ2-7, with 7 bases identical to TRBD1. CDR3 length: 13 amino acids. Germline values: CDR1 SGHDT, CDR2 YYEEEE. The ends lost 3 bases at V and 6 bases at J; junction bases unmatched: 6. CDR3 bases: TGTGCCAGCAGCTCCTGGCAGGGGGTCGAGCAGTACTTC. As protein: CASSSWQGVEQYF.

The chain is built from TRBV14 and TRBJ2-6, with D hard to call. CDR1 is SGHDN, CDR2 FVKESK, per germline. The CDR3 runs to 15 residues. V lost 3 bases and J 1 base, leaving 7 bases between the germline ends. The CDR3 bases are TGTGCCAGCAGCCACTTAACATCTGGGGCCAACGTCCTGACTTTC. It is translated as CASSHLTSGANVLTF.

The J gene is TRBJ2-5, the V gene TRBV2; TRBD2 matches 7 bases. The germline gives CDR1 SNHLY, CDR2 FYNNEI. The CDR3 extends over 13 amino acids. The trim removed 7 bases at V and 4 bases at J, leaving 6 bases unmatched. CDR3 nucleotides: TGTGCCAGCACAAGCGGGGAGATAGAGACCCAGTACTTC. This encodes CASTSGEIETQYF.